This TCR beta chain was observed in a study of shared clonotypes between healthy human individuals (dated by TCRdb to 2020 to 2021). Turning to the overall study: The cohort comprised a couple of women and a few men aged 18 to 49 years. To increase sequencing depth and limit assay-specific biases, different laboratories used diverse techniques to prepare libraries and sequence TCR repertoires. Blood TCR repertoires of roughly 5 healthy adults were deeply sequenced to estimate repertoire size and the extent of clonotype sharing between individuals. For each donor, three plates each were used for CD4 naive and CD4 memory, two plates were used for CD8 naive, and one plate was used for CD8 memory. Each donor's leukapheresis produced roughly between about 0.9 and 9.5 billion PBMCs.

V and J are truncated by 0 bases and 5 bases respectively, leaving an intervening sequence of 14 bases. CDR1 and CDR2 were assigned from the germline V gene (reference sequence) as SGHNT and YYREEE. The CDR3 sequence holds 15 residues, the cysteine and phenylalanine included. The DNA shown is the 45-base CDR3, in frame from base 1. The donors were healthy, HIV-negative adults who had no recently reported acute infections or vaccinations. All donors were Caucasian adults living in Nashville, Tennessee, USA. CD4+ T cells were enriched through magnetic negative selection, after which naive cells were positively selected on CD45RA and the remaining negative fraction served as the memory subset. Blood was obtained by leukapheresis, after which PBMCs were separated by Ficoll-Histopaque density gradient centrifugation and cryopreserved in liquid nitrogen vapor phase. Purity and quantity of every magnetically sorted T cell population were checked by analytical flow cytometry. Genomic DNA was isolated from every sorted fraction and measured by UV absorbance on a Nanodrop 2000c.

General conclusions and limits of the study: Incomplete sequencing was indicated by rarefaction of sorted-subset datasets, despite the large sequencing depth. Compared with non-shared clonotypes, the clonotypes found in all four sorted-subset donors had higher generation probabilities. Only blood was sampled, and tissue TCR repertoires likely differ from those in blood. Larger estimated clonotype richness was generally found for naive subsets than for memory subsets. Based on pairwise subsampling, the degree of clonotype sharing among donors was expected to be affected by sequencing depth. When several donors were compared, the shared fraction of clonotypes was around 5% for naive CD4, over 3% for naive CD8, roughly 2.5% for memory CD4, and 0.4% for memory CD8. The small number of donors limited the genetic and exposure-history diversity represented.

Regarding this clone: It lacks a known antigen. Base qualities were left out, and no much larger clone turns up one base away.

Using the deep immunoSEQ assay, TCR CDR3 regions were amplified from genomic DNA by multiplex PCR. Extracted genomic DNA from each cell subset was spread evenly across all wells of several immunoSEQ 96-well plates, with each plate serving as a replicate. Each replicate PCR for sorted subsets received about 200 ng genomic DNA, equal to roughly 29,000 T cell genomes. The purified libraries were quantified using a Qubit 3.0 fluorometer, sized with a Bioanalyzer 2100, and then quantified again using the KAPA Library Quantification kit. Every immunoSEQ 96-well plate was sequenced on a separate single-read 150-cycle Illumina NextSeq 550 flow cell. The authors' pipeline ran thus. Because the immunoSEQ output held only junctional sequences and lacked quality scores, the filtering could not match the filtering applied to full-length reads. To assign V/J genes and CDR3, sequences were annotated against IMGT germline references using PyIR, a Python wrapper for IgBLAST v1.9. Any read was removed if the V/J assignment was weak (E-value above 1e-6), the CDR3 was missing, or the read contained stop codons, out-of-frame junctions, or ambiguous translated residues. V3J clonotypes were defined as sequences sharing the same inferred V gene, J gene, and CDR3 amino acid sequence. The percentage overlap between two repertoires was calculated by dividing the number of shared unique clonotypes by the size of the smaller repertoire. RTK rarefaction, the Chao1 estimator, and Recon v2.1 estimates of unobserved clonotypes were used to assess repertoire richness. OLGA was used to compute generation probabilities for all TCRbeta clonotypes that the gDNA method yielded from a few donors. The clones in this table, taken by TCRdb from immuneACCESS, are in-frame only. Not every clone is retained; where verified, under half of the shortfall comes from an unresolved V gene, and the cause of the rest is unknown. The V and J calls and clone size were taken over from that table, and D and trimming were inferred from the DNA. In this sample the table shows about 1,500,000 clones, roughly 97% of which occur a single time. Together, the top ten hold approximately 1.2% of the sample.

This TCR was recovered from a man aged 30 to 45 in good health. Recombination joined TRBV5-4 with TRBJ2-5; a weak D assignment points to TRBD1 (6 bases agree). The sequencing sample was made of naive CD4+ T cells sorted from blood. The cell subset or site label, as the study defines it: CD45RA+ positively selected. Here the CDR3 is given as CASSLVPNREETQYF. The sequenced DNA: TGTGCCAGCAGCTTGGTTCCCAACAGGGAGGAGACCCAGTACTTC.